Detailed here is one TCR beta chain. This sequence is one base from a far larger clone and is likely a read error. At the DNA level, this CDR3 is encoded by other sequences in the same sample as well. This CDR3 is 13 amino acids long. Germline V gene sequence: CDR1 SQVTM, CDR2 ANQGSEA. Trimming stripped 4 bases from V and 0 bases from J, with 9 bases between. The data were obtained in a study of shared clonotypes between healthy human individuals. The data were produced by immunoSEQ multiplex PCR, yet TCRdb's version contains in-frame clones alone and is incomplete. The sample lists 470,000 or so clones; roughly 80% were seen once. Donors included only healthy HIV-negative adults lacking recent acute infections or vaccinations. Donors, without exception, were Caucasian adults residing in Nashville, Tennessee.

Source material: PBMCs. This sequence joins TRBV29-1 and TRBJ1-1; no clear D gene. This clonotype was obtained from a woman aged 40 to 50 in good health. Some clones in this sample may be carry-over from other donors' samples. CDR3 sequence reads: CSVAFCLNTEAFF. In DNA, the CDR3 is TGCAGCGTTGCATTTTGTCTGAACACTGAAGCTTTCTTT. Full variable domain (missing parts from reference TRBV29-1 and TRBJ1-1): SAVISQKPSRDICQRGTSLTIQCQVDSQVTMMFWYRQQPGQSLTLIATANQGSEATYESGFVIDKFPISRPNLTFSTLTVSNMSPEDSSIYLCSVAFCLNTEAFFGQGTRLTVV.